The 13 T cell receptor beta chains presented below share a single source sample, sequenced in a study of tumor-infiltrating lymphocytes in primary liver carcinoma. Both blood RNA, taken from unsorted whole blood, and germline DNA were extracted. The researchers produced TCR beta cDNA from 450 to 600 ng total RNA with a constant-region primer. Researchers made the TCR beta libraries by running three nested multiplex PCR rounds with slightly modified ARM-PCR. The opening two PCR rounds, 10 cycles each, paired TRBV1-TRBV30 forward primers with a C-beta reverse primer. TCRdb re-analysed the multiplex PCR reads in MiXCR, keeping a single row per CDR3 protein. The table lists approximately 210,000 distinct CDR3 sequences, approximately 65% of them singletons. The sequencing input was peripheral blood. These receptors all come from a woman aged 55-70 years with primary liver carcinoma and hepatitis B virus infection.

On this clonotype: The CDR3 end shows no conserved phenylalanine or tryptophan, and so a read error is likely. The chain employs TRBV11-2 and TRBJ2-5, with D perhaps matching TRBD2 (6 bases). Germline V gives CDR1 SGHAT, CDR2 FQNNGV. This CDR3 has 13 residues. The CDR3 nucleotides are TGTCCCAGCAGCTTAGACGGGGGAGAGACCCAGTACCTC. Its protein is CPSSLDGGETQYL.

This clonotype turned up a few times. The chain combines TRBV6-6 with TRBJ2-7, with D tentatively TRBD2 (5 bases). Germline V gives CDR1 MNHNY, CDR2 SVGAGI (reference sequence). The CDR3 is made up of 12 amino acids. The ends were cut back, 5 bases at V and 6 bases at J, with 11 bases in the middle. CDR3 bases: TGTGCCAGCAGTCTTGGACGGGGCGAGCAGTACTTC. Translating it yields CASSLGRGEQYF.

DNA of the CDR3: TGTGCCAGCAGCTCAGGAGGACAGGAGGGCTACACCTTC. It codes for CASSSGGQEGYTF. J is TRBJ1-2 and V is TRBV5-4; TRBD1 matches at 7 bases. With V trimmed by 3 bases and J by 8 bases, 7 bases remained unmatched. CDR3 length: 13 residues. Germline V gene lookup returns CDR1 SGHNT and CDR2 YYREEE (reference sequence).

The chain's CDR3 is CASRGPGSTGELFF. For the CDR3, the DNA is TGTGCCAGCAGAGGGCCGGGGTCCACCGGGGAGCTGTTTTTT. V is TRBV28 and J is TRBJ2-2; D possibly corresponds to TRBD2 (5 bases). Germline V gives CDR1 MDHEN, CDR2 SYDVKM. V gave up 6 bases and J gave up 4 bases, with 12 bases separating them. The CDR3 extends over 14 amino acids. Variable domain in full (rest from reference TRBV28 and TRBJ2-2): DVKVTQSSRYLVKRTGEKVFLECVQDMDHENMFWYRQDPGLGLRLIYFSYDVKMKEKGDIPEGYSVSREKKERFSLILESASTNQTSMYLCASRGPGSTGELFFGEGSRLTVL.

Details on this clonotype: At one end the junction does not follow the germline gene, possibly because of a read error. The genes are TRBV11-2 and TRBJ2-1, with D possibly being TRBD2 (6 bases). The CDR3 extends over 17 amino acids. Germline CDR1 reads SGHAT; CDR2 reads FQNNGV. The CDR3 sequence: CASSDGTGVRSANEQIF. The CDR3 DNA is TGTGCCAGCAGCGACGGAACGGGGGTCAGGTCTGCCAATGAGCAGATCTTC.

Many counts were recorded for this clonotype. CDR3 amino acids: CASSQTSSGEQYF. The CDR3 DNA follows: TGCGCCAGCAGCCAGACTAGTTCTGGCGAGCAGTACTTC. The chain is built from TRBV5-1 and TRBJ2-7; perhaps TRBD2 as D (6 bases). V was trimmed by 4 bases and J by 6 bases, leaving 14 bases between them. This CDR3 has 13 residues. Germline V lookup: CDR1 SGHRS, CDR2 YFSETQ.

This clonotype was observed once. This CDR3 is missing its conserved last phenylalanine or tryptophan, likely due to a read error. The DNA is omitted, as the CDR3 cannot be located on it reliably, and the CDR3 follows TCRdb's listing. The gene calls are TRBV30 and TRBJ1-2; the table names TRBD1, a call not compared with the DNA. The CDR3 spans 12 residues, counting both ends. The germline V gene has CDR1 GTSNPN and CDR2 SVGIG (reference sequence). CDR3 amino acids: CAWSPQPFRGTS.

The V gene is TRBV11-2, the J gene TRBJ2-1; no definite D call. Germline lookup yields CDR1 SGHAT and CDR2 FQNNGV. V lost 2 bases, J lost 9 bases, and 11 bases lay in between. This CDR3 contains 13 residues. CDR3 nucleotides: TGTGCCAGCAGCTTACAACAAGCCGCTGAGCAGTTCTTC. Amino acid sequence: CASSLQQAAEQFF.

This clonotype has only one observation. CDR3 DNA sequence: TGTGCCAGCAGCTTCGTCACCTACGAGCAGTACTTC. This gives the protein CASSFVTYEQYF. This sequence joins TRBV11-2 and TRBJ2-7; D is unresolved. This CDR3 spans 12 amino acids. The germline gives CDR1 SGHAT, CDR2 FQNNGV. Trimming shortened V by 3 bases and J by 2 bases, and 5 bases separated the two germline ends.

In regard to this clonotype: A much larger clone differs by one base, so this may be a read error. V gene TRBV5-5 combines with J gene TRBJ1-1; D remains unclear. Per the germline V gene, CDR1 is SGHKS and CDR2 is YYEKEE (reference sequence). The CDR3 is made up of 15 amino acids. V was clipped by 4 bases and J by 3 bases, with 16 bases between them. The CDR3 loop is CASSPPRGRDTEAFF. The CDR3 DNA reads TGTGCCAGCAGCCCGCCGAGAGGGAGGGACACTGAAGCTTTCTTT.

This clonotype was seen a handful of times. The CDR3 DNA reads TGTGCCACCAGTGATTACCTGGATGAGCAGTTCTTC. Encoded protein: CATSDYLDEQFF. This sequence joins TRBV24-1 and TRBJ2-1; D gene ambiguous. Trimming took 2 bases from V and 8 from J, leaving 6 bases between them. Germline V lookup: CDR1 KGHDR, CDR2 SFDVKD. This CDR3 has 12 amino acids.

The chain recombines TRBV29-1 with TRBJ2-7; 7 bases align to TRBD2. This CDR3 spans 12 amino acids. Germline CDR1 and CDR2: SQVTM and ANQGSEA. The CDR3 nucleotides read TGCAACGCTGGCCCGGGGGGTGACGAGCAGTACTTC. Translating it yields CNAGPGGDEQYF.

In the case of this clonotype: A read error is possible here, since a much larger clone lies one base away. Since the CDR3 does not end with the conserved phenylalanine or tryptophan, this likely comes from a read error. V usage is TRBV7-9 and J usage is TRBJ1-1, with D maybe TRBD1 (6 bases). V was clipped by 8 bases and J by 1 base, with 14 bases between them. The CDR3 is 14 residues long. Germline CDR1 SEHNR, CDR2 FQNEAQ (reference sequence). Here the CDR3 DNA reads TGTGCCAGCCACGGGGAGGGGGGGAACACTGAAGCTTTCTCT. It is translated as CASHGEGGNTEAFS.